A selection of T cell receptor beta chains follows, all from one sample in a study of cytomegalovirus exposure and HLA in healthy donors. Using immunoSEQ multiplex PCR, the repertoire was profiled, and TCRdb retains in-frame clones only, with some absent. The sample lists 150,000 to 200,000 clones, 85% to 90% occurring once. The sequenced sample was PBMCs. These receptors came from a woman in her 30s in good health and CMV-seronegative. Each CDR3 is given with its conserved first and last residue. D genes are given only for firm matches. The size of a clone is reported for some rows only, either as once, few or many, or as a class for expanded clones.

TGTGCCAGCAGTACTATCGGGAGCTCGGGAAACACTGAAGCTTTCTTT,CASSTIGSSGNTEAFF,TRBJ1-1,TRBV28,NA,NA
TGTGCCACCAGCAGAGGAGGAGGCAAAATGAACACTGAAGCTTTCTTT,CATSRGGGKMNTEAFF,TRBJ1-1,TRBV15,once,NA
TGTGCCAGCAGCTTCGGTTCCTGGGATGAAGCTTTCTTT,CASSFGSWDEAFF,TRBJ1-1,TRBV7-9,NA,NA
TGTGCCAGCAGCCCTAGGACAGCTAACTATGGCTACACCTTC,CASSPRTANYGYTF,TRBJ1-2,TRBV7-2,NA,NA
TGTGCCAGCAGGCTCGCTAGCTCAATACGGGAGCAGTACTTC,CASRLASSIREQYF,TRBJ2-7,TRBV28,NA,NA
TGTGCCAGCACCGTAGGAAATTCTGTCTTCGCCTTC,CASTVGNSVFAF,TRBJ1-2,TRBV28,NA,NA
TGTGCCAGCAGCGTAGGCGGGAGTACGTACAATGAGCAGTTCTTC,CASSVGGSTYNEQFF,TRBJ2-1,TRBV9,NA,TRBD2
TGTGCCAGCAGCGTGGGAATAGGATTAGGCTCTGGAAACACCATATATTTT,CASSVGIGLGSGNTIYF,TRBJ1-3,TRBV9,NA,NA
TGTGCCACCAGCAGGGACTCAAGGGGTGGGCTTGGGAATGAGCAGTTCTTC,CATSRDSRGGLGNEQFF,TRBJ2-1,TRBV15,NA,NA
TGTGCCAGCAGCATCGACACCTCCTACGAGCAGTACTTC,CASSIDTSYEQYF,TRBJ2-7,TRBV7-9,NA,NA
TGCGCCAGCAGCTTGACAATAGGGTACGAGCAGTACTTC,CASSLTIGYEQYF,TRBJ2-7,TRBV5-1,NA,NA
TGTGCCATCAGTGGGACGACAGGGAATGAGCAGTTCTTC,CAISGTTGNEQFF,TRBJ2-1,TRBV10-3,NA,TRBD1
TGTGCCACGACCGGGTTCTCCTACAATGAGCAGTTCTTC,CATTGFSYNEQFF,TRBJ2-1,TRBV10-3,once,NA
TGTGCCAGCAGTGATCACGCTAAGAGCTCCTACAATGAGCAGTTCTTC,CASSDHAKSSYNEQFF,TRBJ2-1,TRBV2,NA,NA
TGTGCCAGCAGCCGACAGGGGCGACGAGCTTTCTTT,CASSRQGRRAFF,TRBJ1-1,TRBV6-5,NA,TRBD1
TGTGCCAGCAGTAAGGACCTTGCCTACGAGCAGTACTTC,CASSKDLAYEQYF,TRBJ2-7,TRBV6-1,NA,NA
TGCGCCAGCAGCCAAGCCGGGCCAGGCAATCAGCCCCAGCATTTT,CASSQAGPGNQPQHF,TRBJ1-5,TRBV4-1,NA,NA
TGTGCCAGCGGGCGGGACTTCAGCACAGATACGCAGTATTTT,CASGRDFSTDTQYF,TRBJ2-3,TRBV9,NA,NA
TGTGCCAGCAGCCAAGGGGGCGGGACTAGCGCTTACAATGAGCAGTTCTTC,CASSQGGGTSAYNEQFF,TRBJ2-1,TRBV4-2,NA,TRBD2
TGTGCCAGTAGCCCCGGGCCCGGCGGCGGGCAGTTCTTC,CASSPGPGGGQFF,TRBJ2-1,TRBV19,NA,NA
TGTGCCAGCAAGGGACGATCCCCCTACGAGCAGTACTTC,CASKGRSPYEQYF,TRBJ2-7,TRBV25-1,once,NA
TGTGCCTGCAATTCATATGGCTCTGAGCAGTTCTTC,CACNSYGSEQFF,TRBJ2-1,TRBV30,NA,NA
TGCGCCAGCAGCCCCCCCGGGACAGGGAGAAAACTGTTTTTT,CASSPPGTGRKLFF,TRBJ1-4,TRBV4-3,NA,TRBD1
TGTGCCAGCAGCGTAGGACCGGACAGATCCAATGAGCAGTTCTTC,CASSVGPDRSNEQFF,TRBJ2-1,TRBV9,NA,NA
TGTGCCAGCAGAGACGGGAGTAACTATGGCTACACCTTC,CASRDGSNYGYTF,TRBJ1-2,TRBV28,NA,NA
TGTGCCAGCAGCGTCACGGGAGTAGGGTACACCTACGAGCAGTACTTC,CASSVTGVGYTYEQYF,TRBJ2-7,TRBV9,once,NA
TGTGCCAGCAGTGCTGAGGGGAGCTACGAGCAGTACTTC,CASSAEGSYEQYF,TRBJ2-7,TRBV6-4,once,NA
TGTGCCAGCAGCACCCCGACAGGTTCCAATGAGCAGTTCTTC,CASSTPTGSNEQFF,TRBJ2-1,TRBV7-2,NA,NA
TGTGCCAGCGGATTCGGGACGGGAATCCAAGAGACCCAGTACTTC,CASGFGTGIQETQYF,TRBJ2-5,TRBV6-5,NA,NA
TGTGCCAGCAGCGTACGAAGGGACTCAAGCTCCTACGAGCAGTACTTC,CASSVRRDSSSYEQYF,TRBJ2-7,TRBV9,NA,NA
TGTGCCAGTAGTACACCCACAGGGAGGGGAGGGACCACCGGGGAGCTGTTTTTT,CASSTPTGRGGTTGELFF,TRBJ2-2,TRBV19,NA,NA
TGCAGCGTTGAAGCCCCTCAGACTAACTATGGCTACACCTTC,CSVEAPQTNYGYTF,TRBJ1-2,TRBV29-1,NA,NA
TGTGCCAGCAGTCTAACTGATACGCAGTATTTT,CASSLTDTQYF,TRBJ2-3,TRBV25-1,once,NA
TGTGCCAGCAGCTTGAGTTTGCGAACTGTCGAGACCCAGTACTTC,CASSLSLRTVETQYF,TRBJ2-5,TRBV5-6,NA,NA
TGTGCCAGCAGCGGCCAGGGTTTCACCGGGGAGCTGTTTTTT,CASSGQGFTGELFF,TRBJ2-2,TRBV7-2,NA,NA
TGTGCCAGCAGTAGACAGGGGAGCTACAATGAGCAGTTCTTC,CASSRQGSYNEQFF,TRBJ2-1,TRBV5-4,NA,TRBD1
TGCGCCAGCAGCTCCGATCGACAGGGAAATGAGCAGTTCTTC,CASSSDRQGNEQFF,TRBJ2-1,TRBV5-1,NA,TRBD1
TGTGCCAGTCGTCATGAGGGCACTGAAGCTTTCTTT,CASRHEGTEAFF,TRBJ1-1,TRBV7-9,few,NA
TGTGCCAGCAGCTTAGACAAGAGCACAGATACGCAGTATTTT,CASSLDKSTDTQYF,TRBJ2-3,TRBV7-2,NA,NA
TGTGCCAGCAGCCAACACGGACAGTTTTCGGGATATGAGCAGTTCTTC,CASSQHGQFSGYEQFF,TRBJ2-1,TRBV11-2,NA,NA
TGTGCCAGCAGCTTAGCCGGCAGGGAGAACACCGGGGAGCTGTTTTTT,CASSLAGRENTGELFF,TRBJ2-2,TRBV5-4,few,NA
TGTGCCAGCAGCGTAGCCGGGGGGGCCTTAGATACGCAGTATTTT,CASSVAGGALDTQYF,TRBJ2-3,TRBV9,NA,TRBD2
TGTGCCATCAGTGACGGGACTAGCGGGTCCTCCTCTGGGGCCAACGTCCTGACTTTC,CAISDGTSGSSSGANVLTF,TRBJ2-6,TRBV10-3,few,TRBD2
TGTGCCAGCAAAGCGAGCGGGAGGGCCGGTGAGCAGTACTTC,CASKASGRAGEQYF,TRBJ2-7,TRBV6-1,NA,TRBD2
TGCGCCAGCAGTGAGTGGTCTAGCGGGAGGTCGGATACGCAGTATTTT,CASSEWSSGRSDTQYF,TRBJ2-3,TRBV10-2,few,TRBD2
TGTGCCAGCAGTGGAGAAATCACAGATACGCAGTATTTT,CASSGEITDTQYF,TRBJ2-3,TRBV25-1,NA,NA
TGTGCCAGCAGCGCTACTAGCGGGCGGGAGCAGTTCTTC,CASSATSGREQFF,TRBJ2-1,TRBV9,NA,TRBD2
TGTGCCAGCAGCCTCCAAACCCAGGGCGCCAGGGAGACCCAGTACTTC,CASSLQTQGARETQYF,TRBJ2-5,TRBV7-2,NA,NA
TGTGCCAGCAGCTCGCTAGCGGGGTCCTACAATGAGCAGTTCTTC,CASSSLAGSYNEQFF,TRBJ2-1,TRBV7-6,NA,TRBD2
TGTGCCAGCAGCTTAGTCGGGACAGATTTGTCAAAACTGTTTTTT,CASSLVGTDLSKLFF,TRBJ1-4,TRBV7-2,NA,TRBD1
TGTGCCAGCAGGATGGCAGGGCTTCGGAACACTGAAGCTTTCTTT,CASRMAGLRNTEAFF,TRBJ1-1,TRBV6-5,NA,NA
TGTGCCAGCACCCGGACTAGCGGGGGCGTGAACACCGGGGAGCTGTTTTTT,CASTRTSGGVNTGELFF,TRBJ2-2,TRBV27,NA,TRBD2
TGTGCCATCAGTGAGAGCGGGAGTACTTCCAATGAGCAGTTCTTC,CAISESGSTSNEQFF,TRBJ2-1,TRBV10-3,NA,TRBD2
TGCAGCGGCCGCCAGGGGGTATTGGACGAGCAGTACTTC,CSGRQGVLDEQYF,TRBJ2-7,TRBV29-1,NA,TRBD1
TGTGCCAGCAGCGTAGAGGGTAGCGGGTGGTATCTTACCTACGAGCAGTACTTC,CASSVEGSGWYLTYEQYF,TRBJ2-7,TRBV9,NA,TRBD2
TGTGCCAGCAGTTTGGGGGGGCTAGCGGGAGGCACCGGGGAGCTGTTTTTT,CASSLGGLAGGTGELFF,TRBJ2-2,TRBV27,NA,TRBD2
TGTGCCAGCAGTGAAGTGCAGGGGGCTTTGTTTTCACCCCTCCACTTT,CASSEVQGALFSPLHF,TRBJ1-6,TRBV6-1,NA,TRBD1
TGTGCCAGCAGCGTAGGGGACAGGGGAGACTCCTACGAGCAGTACTTC,CASSVGDRGDSYEQYF,TRBJ2-7,TRBV9,NA,TRBD1
TGTGCCAGCAGTCCCGAGACACCAGGGCTTGGACTAGCGGGAGCTGGGGCCAACGTCCTGACTTTC,CASSPETPGLGLAGAGANVLTF,TRBJ2-6,TRBV7-6,once,TRBD2
TGTGCCAGCACCACGGGGGGGAGGGATCCTAACTATGGCTACACCTTC,CASTTGGRDPNYGYTF,TRBJ1-2,TRBV7-2,NA,NA